These 24 T cell receptor beta chains share one sample of origin, sequenced in a study of blood T cell repertoires in COVID-19. Data came from immunoSEQ multiplex PCR; TCRdb stores just in-frame clones and leaves some out. The sample shows more than 150,000 clones, about 83% of them seen only once. Material for sequencing was peripheral blood. All receptors come from a woman aged 65 to 85 with COVID-19, enrolled during active disease.

The chain couples TRBV7-2 to TRBJ2-7; 10 bases are a match to TRBD2. V lost 1 base to trimming and J lost 5 bases; unmatched junction nucleotides: 8. The CDR3 runs 16 residues. The germline gives CDR1 SGHTA, CDR2 FQGNSA. The CDR3 spells CASSLGIAGGENEQYF. CDR3 sequence (DNA): TGTGCCAGCAGCTTAGGTATAGCGGGAGGAGAGAACGAGCAGTACTTC.

V and J are TRBV3-1 (or the pseudogene TRBV3-2) and TRBJ2-6; D is possibly TRBD1 (5 bases). Germline assignment: CDR1 LGHDT and CDR2 YNNKEL (reference sequence). With 4 bases removed from V and 0 bases from J, the gap between germline ends came to 19 bases. The CDR3 spans 19 residues. CDR3 DNA: TGTGCCAGCAGCCGCCCCTCAGGGCGGATCAGCTCTGGGGCCAACGTCCTGACTTTC. Translation gives CASSRPSGRISSGANVLTF.

This clone was found once. The chain joins TRBV19 to TRBJ2-7; 7 bases line up with TRBD2. Losses at the gene ends were 0 bases for V and 5 bases for J; bases not matched to a gene: 13. The germline V gene has CDR1 LNHDA and CDR2 SQIVND (reference sequence). This CDR3 region has 17 residues. CDR3 coding DNA: TGTGCCAGTAGTATAGATACCTGGGCGGGAGAAGTCAACGAGCAGTACTTC. Protein: CASSIDTWAGEVNEQYF.

Worth noting for this clone: The same CDR3 can be traced to other DNA sequences in this sample. The chain recombines TRBV18 with TRBJ1-1, with 7 bases that match TRBD1. Germline V gives CDR1 KGHSH, CDR2 LQKENI. V was clipped by 6 bases and J by 3 bases; unmatched bases: 4. This CDR3 comprises 13 residues. This CDR3 is CASSLDRDTEAFF. For the CDR3, the DNA is TGTGCCAGCTCGCTTGACAGGGACACTGAAGCTTTCTTT.

This clone was found once. The chain employs TRBV6-2 or TRBV6-3 and TRBJ1-1, with TRBD1 matching over 7 bases. The V and J ends lost 5 bases and 4 bases, in that order; junction bases with no gene match: 7. Germline assignment: CDR1 MNHEY and CDR2 SVGEGT. The CDR3 has 14 amino acids. CDR3 sequence: CASSHRGEITEAFF. The DNA of the CDR3 is TGTGCCAGCAGTCACAGGGGAGAAATCACTGAAGCTTTCTTT.

The J gene is TRBJ2-2, the V gene TRBV5-1; TRBD2 is a possible D gene (6 bases). Per the germline V gene, CDR1 is SGHRS and CDR2 is YFSETQ. The CDR3 has 15 residues. The V and J ends lost 1 base and 3 bases respectively, with 10 bases between them. CDR3 loop: CASSLNGGYTGELFF. The CDR3 region has the DNA TGCGCCAGCAGCTTGAACGGGGGATACACCGGGGAGCTGTTTTTT. Based on the CDR3 plus reference TRBV5-1 and TRBJ2-2, the full variable domain is KAGVTQTPRYLIKTRGQQVTLSCSPISGHRSVSWYQQTPGQGLQFLFEYFSETQRNKGNFPGRFSGRQFSNSRSEMNVSTLELGDSALYLCASSLNGGYTGELFFGEGSRLTVL.

The V gene is TRBV5-4, the J gene TRBJ1-1; unclear D gene. Per the germline V gene, CDR1 is SGHNT and CDR2 is YYREEE (reference sequence). This CDR3 spans 15 amino acids. The ends were cut back, 0 bases at V and 2 bases at J, with 11 bases in the middle. The CDR3 nucleotides read TGTGCCAGCAGCTTGGTCGCGGGCTCCAACACTGAAGCTTTCTTT. This gives the protein CASSLVAGSNTEAFF.

Only a few counts were recorded for this clone. This chain joins TRBV19 and TRBJ2-7, with D possibly matching TRBD1 (6 bases). The CDR3 sequence is 13 residues long. Trimming cost V 4 bases and J 5 bases, with 12 bases left between them. The germline V gene encodes CDR1 LNHDA and CDR2 SQIVND (reference sequence). CDR3 in DNA: TGTGCCAGTAGTACGGTGACAGGCGACGAGCAGTACTTC. Amino acids: CASSTVTGDEQYF.

This clone was seen a handful of times. The rearrangement joins TRBV18 to TRBJ1-1; D unclear. The germline CDR1 and CDR2 sequences are KGHSH and LQKENI. Trimming pared 5 bases from V and 6 bases from J, leaving 13 bases between. The CDR3 contains 13 residues. The CDR3 loop reads CASSEGMGAEAFF. The DNA for the CDR3 is TGTGCCAGCTCAGAGGGTATGGGAGCTGAAGCTTTCTTT.

The chain couples TRBV18 to TRBJ1-6; D gene unclear. The germline CDR1 and CDR2 sequences are KGHSH and LQKENI. V was trimmed by 6 bases and J by 10 bases, leaving 10 bases between them. CDR3 length equals 12 residues. The CDR3 here is CASSRVQSPLHF. The CDR3 DNA is TGTGCCAGCTCCCGGGTCCAATCACCCCTCCACTTT.

This clone has just a few counts. The gene calls are TRBV19 and TRBJ1-2, with a weak D call TRBD1 (6 bases). CDR3 length equals 13 residues. The germline gives CDR1 LNHDA, CDR2 SQIVND (reference sequence). V was trimmed by 5 bases and J by 8 bases, leaving 15 bases between them. The CDR3: CASSAGRGGGYTF. Here the CDR3 DNA reads TGTGCCAGTAGTGCGGGCAGGGGCGGCGGCTACACCTTC.

The rearrangement links TRBV6-1 to TRBJ1-6, with unresolved D. V was clipped by 2 bases and J by 10 bases, with 9 bases between them. The CDR3 runs to 13 residues. Germline V gene lookup returns CDR1 MNHNS and CDR2 SASEGT. CDR3 region: CASSELSSSPLHF. The DNA for the CDR3 is TGTGCCAGCAGTGAACTTAGCAGCTCACCCCTCCACTTT.

This chain connects TRBV18 to TRBJ1-2, with TRBD1 identical over 8 bases. Germline loops: CDR1 KGHSH, CDR2 LQKENI. Trimming at V came to 5 bases and at J to 4 bases, leaving 12 bases not matched to a gene. The CDR3 is 16 amino acids. The CDR3 nucleotides read TGTGCCAGCTCATTCCTTGGACAGGGTGATGCCTATGGCTACACCTTC. This gives the protein CASSFLGQGDAYGYTF.

This chain uses TRBV11-3 with TRBJ2-1; the D is unclear. The V gene lost 3 bases and the J gene lost 6 bases, with 12 bases spanning the gap. CDR3 length: 14 residues. From germline, CDR1 is SGHNT and CDR2 YENEEA. The CDR3 spells CASSFRSGPNEQFF. CDR3 coding DNA: TGTGCCAGCAGCTTTAGGTCAGGCCCCAATGAGCAGTTCTTC. Full variable domain (rest looked up from reference TRBV11-3 and TRBJ2-1): EAGVVQSPRYKIIEKKQPVAFWCNPISGHNTLYWYLQNLGQGPELLIRYENEEAVDDSQLPKDRFSAERLKGVDSTLKIQPAELGDSAVYLCASSFRSGPNEQFFGPGTRLTVL.

This clone appeared a single time. J is TRBJ1-2 and V is TRBV5-1; 9 bases line up with TRBD1. This CDR3 has 15 amino acids. The V and J ends lost 0 bases and 2 bases, in that order; junction bases with no gene match: 2. CDR1 is SGHRS and CDR2 is YFSETQ in the germline V gene. Here the CDR3 DNA reads TGCGCCAGCAGCTTGGGGGACAGGGCCAACTATGGCTACACCTTC. Translated, it gives CASSLGDRANYGYTF.

This rearrangement joins TRBV11-2 to TRBJ2-2; 13 bases agree with TRBD2. The V and J ends lost 5 bases and 6 bases, in that order; junction bases with no gene match: 6. CDR3 length equals 16 residues. Per the germline V gene, CDR1 is SGHAT and CDR2 is FQNNGV. CDR3 sequence reads: CASSVTSGREAGELFF. The CDR3 DNA follows: TGTGCCAGCAGCGTTACTAGCGGGAGGGAGGCCGGGGAGCTGTTTTTT.

The gene calls are TRBV30 and TRBJ2-3; TRBD1 agrees at 12 bases. CDR1 and CDR2 from the germline V gene are GTSNPN and SVGIG (reference sequence). Trimming at V came to 0 bases and at J to 4 bases, leaving 2 bases not matched to a gene. This CDR3 comprises 15 residues. This CDR3 reads CAWSVGTGGSDTQYF. The CDR3 DNA reads as TGTGCCTGGAGTGTAGGGACAGGGGGCTCAGATACGCAGTATTTT.

This clone was observed a single time. V usage is TRBV29-1 and J usage is TRBJ2-5; D ambiguous. The CDR3 consists of 13 residues. Looked up from germline, CDR1 is SQVTM and CDR2 is ANQGSEA. The V and J ends lost 3 bases and 2 bases respectively, with 10 bases between them. In nucleotides, the CDR3 is TGCAGCGTTGATGGCGAGAGGCAAGAGACCCAGTACTTC. Protein: CSVDGERQETQYF.

In the case of this clone: The sample has other DNA sequences that encode this CDR3 too. The V and J genes are TRBV5-1 and TRBJ2-7; 7 bases are a match to TRBD1. The J segment lost 3 bases and the V segment lost 4 bases, leaving 4 bases of the junction unmatched. CDR1 and CDR2 from the germline V gene are SGHRS and YFSETQ. This CDR3 comprises 13 residues. The CDR3 DNA reads TGCGCCAGCAGCGGTGGGACAGTCTACGAGCAGTACTTC. Protein: CASSGGTVYEQYF.

V usage is TRBV6-2 or TRBV6-3 and J usage is TRBJ1-2; TRBD1 agrees at 9 bases. The V gene's germline CDR1 is MNHEY and CDR2 SVGEGT. The length of the CDR3 is 15 residues. Unmatched junction bases numbered 11, after V lost 5 bases and J lost 7 bases. CDR3 sequence: CASSVKGQGSSGYTF. For the CDR3, the DNA is TGTGCCAGCAGTGTCAAGGGACAGGGTTCGTCTGGCTACACCTTC.

The V gene is TRBV29-1, the J gene TRBJ2-1, with TRBD2 matching over 7 bases. The J segment lost 4 bases and the V segment lost 6 bases, leaving 6 bases of the junction unmatched. The CDR3 runs to 13 residues. Germline values: CDR1 SQVTM, CDR2 ANQGSEA. DNA of the CDR3: TGCAGCGTGGCGGGAGCTTCTTACAATGAGCAGTTCTTC. It specifies CSVAGASYNEQFF.

About this clone: This specimen includes other DNA sequences encoding the same CDR3. J is TRBJ2-5 and V is TRBV5-1, with D tentatively TRBD1 (6 bases). The ends were cut back, 4 bases at V and 1 base at J, with 11 bases in the middle. Germline V CDR1 and CDR2: SGHRS, YFSETQ. This CDR3 has 14 residues. The CDR3 coding sequence is TGCGCCAGCAGCCCCGGACAGCTCCAAGAGACCCAGTACTTC. It specifies CASSPGQLQETQYF. The whole variable domain, filled in from reference TRBV5-1 and TRBJ2-5, reads KAGVTQTPRYLIKTRGQQVTLSCSPISGHRSVSWYQQTPGQGLQFLFEYFSETQRNKGNFPGRFSGRQFSNSRSEMNVSTLELGDSALYLCASSPGQLQETQYFGPGTRLLVL.

This chain links TRBV21-1 with TRBJ2-7; the tabulated D call, TRBD1, remains unverified against the DNA. TRBV21-1 is a documented pseudogene. This CDR3 is built from 16 residues. The CDR3 nucleotides read TGTGCCAGCAGCAAAGCCCCGGCAGGGGAGAGTGACGAGCAGTACTTC. Translated, it gives CASSKAPAGESDEQYF.

The CDR3 is CASSSPSFSGSGNEQFF. DNA for the CDR3: TGTGCCAGCAGCTCCCCCTCTTTTAGCGGGAGTGGCAATGAGCAGTTCTTC. This chain joins TRBV28 and TRBJ2-1; TRBD2 aligns across 9 bases. J lost 6 bases, V lost 6 bases, and 15 bases had no gene match. Germline V CDR1 and CDR2: MDHEN, SYDVKM. The CDR3 is 17 residues long.